Listed below are T cell receptor beta chains from one sample, sequenced in a study of molecular identifiers for immune sequencing clone quantification. TCRdb re-called the PCR reads with MiXCR, one entry per CDR3 protein. The sample has 30,000 to 45,000 distinct CDR3 sequences, about a fifth seen once. Material: naive CD8+ T cells from blood, with Jurkat cell RNA spiked in. These receptors were obtained from a human donor in good health. Some libraries in this study had Jurkat cell RNA spiked in. Both conserved end residues are part of each CDR3. Fields, in order: V gene, D gene, clone size, J gene, CDR3 protein, CDR3 DNA. A D gene is named only where the DNA matches it firmly. Rows may omit the clone size; those that give it use once, few, many or a size class.

v_call: TRBV29-1; d_call: TRBD2; clone_size: -; j_call: TRBJ2-5; cdr3_aa: CSVTPQLAGANDQETQYF; cdr3_nt: TGCAGCGTCACCCCCCAACTAGCGGGAGCCAACGACCAAGAGACCCAGTACTTC
v_call: TRBV7-9; d_call: -; clone_size: many; j_call: TRBJ2-7; cdr3_aa: CASSLVGQLSYEQYF; cdr3_nt: TGTGCCAGCAGCTTAGTCGGACAGCTTTCCTACGAGCAGTACTTC
v_call: TRBV29-1; d_call: -; clone_size: many; j_call: TRBJ2-1; cdr3_aa: CSVVGNEQFF; cdr3_nt: TGCAGCGTTGTAGGCAATGAGCAGTTCTTC
v_call: TRBV4-3; d_call: TRBD2; clone_size: few; j_call: TRBJ2-1; cdr3_aa: CASSQDRGLAVYNEQFF; cdr3_nt: TGCGCCAGCAGCCAAGATCGTGGACTAGCTGTTTACAATGAGCAGTTCTTC
v_call: TRBV21-1; d_call: -; clone_size: -; j_call: TRBJ2-1; cdr3_aa: CASSKGKGGDEQFF; cdr3_nt: TGTGCCAGCAGCAAAGGTAAAGGGGGCGATGAGCAGTTCTTC
v_call: TRBV7-9; d_call: TRBD2; clone_size: many; j_call: TRBJ2-7; cdr3_aa: CASSPPTSGATYEQYF; cdr3_nt: TGTGCCAGCAGCCCCCCCACTAGCGGGGCCACCTACGAGCAGTACTTC
v_call: TRBV27; d_call: -; clone_size: many; j_call: TRBJ1-1; cdr3_aa: CASSLGGATEAFF; cdr3_nt: TGTGCCAGCAGTTTGGGGGGAGCCACTGAAGCTTTCTTT
v_call: TRBV28; d_call: -; clone_size: many; j_call: TRBJ2-2; cdr3_aa: CASRTPPIGELFF; cdr3_nt: TGTGCCAGTAGGACCCCGCCTATCGGGGAGCTGTTTTTT
v_call: TRBV7-8; d_call: -; clone_size: many; j_call: TRBJ2-1; cdr3_aa: CASSLARVEQFF; cdr3_nt: TGTGCCAGCAGCTTAGCAAGGGTTGAGCAGTTCTTC
v_call: TRBV28; d_call: -; clone_size: few; j_call: TRBJ2-7; cdr3_aa: CASSSERRDNPYEQYF; cdr3_nt: TGTGCCAGCAGTTCTGAACGCCGGGACAACCCCTACGAGCAGTACTTC
v_call: TRBV4-3; d_call: -; clone_size: many; j_call: TRBJ2-7; cdr3_aa: CASSQDRHTYEQYF; cdr3_nt: TGCGCCAGCAGCCAAGATCGACACACCTACGAGCAGTACTTC
v_call: TRBV27; d_call: TRBD2; clone_size: -; j_call: TRBJ2-1; cdr3_aa: CASSFWASGSGEQFF; cdr3_nt: TGTGCCAGCAGTTTTTGGGCTAGCGGGAGCGGGGAGCAGTTCTTC
v_call: TRBV27; d_call: -; clone_size: many; j_call: TRBJ2-1; cdr3_aa: CASSLAGAYNEQFF; cdr3_nt: TGTGCCAGCAGTTTGGCGGGCGCCTACAATGAGCAGTTCTTC
v_call: TRBV27; d_call: -; clone_size: many; j_call: TRBJ2-1; cdr3_aa: CASSVSARSYNEQFF; cdr3_nt: TGTGCCAGCAGTGTCTCGGCTAGGTCCTACAATGAGCAGTTCTTC
v_call: TRBV4-2; d_call: TRBD2; clone_size: few; j_call: TRBJ2-7; cdr3_aa: CASSRRPREGLEQYF; cdr3_nt: TGTGCCAGCAGCCGCCGTCCGCGGGAGGGCCTCGAGCAGTACTTC
v_call: TRBV9; d_call: -; clone_size: few; j_call: TRBJ2-7; cdr3_aa: CASSVRDGYYEQYF; cdr3_nt: TGTGCCAGCAGCGTACGGGACGGATACTACGAGCAGTACTTC
v_call: TRBV9; d_call: TRBD2; clone_size: -; j_call: TRBJ2-1; cdr3_aa: CASSLSKLAGGGSYNEQFF; cdr3_nt: TGTGCCAGCAGCCTATCTAAACTAGCGGGAGGAGGGTCCTACAATGAGCAGTTCTTC